The entry below describes one TCR beta chain. Its antigen is as yet unknown. TCRdb itself ran the 5' RACE reads through MiXCR, one entry per CDR3 protein. The table has 350,000 to 450,000 distinct CDR3 sequences, approximately 30% seen once; the top ten hold 6.1%. Between the trimmed V and J ends, which lost 3 bases and 3 bases, there was a span of 15 bases. Germline V gene data show CDR1 as SGHVS and CDR2 as FNYEAQ. This CDR3 region has 15 residues. The data stem from a study of identical twins' blood T cells. Study conclusions and caveats: Shared CDR3 clonotype counts between two donors mainly tracked the product of their cloneset sizes, twins included.

The receptor was isolated from a woman aged 18-49 years in good health. Input material: PBMCs. The rearrangement uses TRBV7-6 and TRBJ2-7; D tentatively fits TRBD1 or TRBD2 (5 bases each). The CDR3 region is CASSFKAGSFYEQYF. Here the CDR3 DNA reads TGTGCCAGCAGCTTTAAGGCAGGGAGTTTCTACGAGCAGTACTTC.